One T cell receptor beta chain is described in this entry. The data belong to a study of blood T cell repertoires in COVID-19. For the study at large: Whether acute or convalescent, the COVID-19 samples came from the United States, Italy and Spain.

Looked up from germline, CDR1 is SEHNR and CDR2 is FQNEAQ (reference sequence). The length of the CDR3 is 14 residues. V lost 4 bases and J 4 bases, leaving 10 bases between the germline ends. Per the study methods: The authors estimated nucleated cell counts from reference gene primer amplification. Here immunoSEQ multiplex PCR was the method, and the copy in TCRdb shows in-frame clones only, minus some. From that table come the V and J calls and clone size; the DNA was used to work out D and trimming. The table includes around 200,000 clones, 60% to 85% detected once. What was sequenced was peripheral blood. The J gene is TRBJ2-2, the V gene TRBV7-9; D remains ambiguous. The clonotype originates from a woman aged 70-85 years with acute or convalescent COVID-19. CDR3 sequence (DNA): TGTGCCAGCAGCTCAGCGTCGGGCACCGGGGAGCTGTTTTTT. Protein: CASSSASGTGELFF.